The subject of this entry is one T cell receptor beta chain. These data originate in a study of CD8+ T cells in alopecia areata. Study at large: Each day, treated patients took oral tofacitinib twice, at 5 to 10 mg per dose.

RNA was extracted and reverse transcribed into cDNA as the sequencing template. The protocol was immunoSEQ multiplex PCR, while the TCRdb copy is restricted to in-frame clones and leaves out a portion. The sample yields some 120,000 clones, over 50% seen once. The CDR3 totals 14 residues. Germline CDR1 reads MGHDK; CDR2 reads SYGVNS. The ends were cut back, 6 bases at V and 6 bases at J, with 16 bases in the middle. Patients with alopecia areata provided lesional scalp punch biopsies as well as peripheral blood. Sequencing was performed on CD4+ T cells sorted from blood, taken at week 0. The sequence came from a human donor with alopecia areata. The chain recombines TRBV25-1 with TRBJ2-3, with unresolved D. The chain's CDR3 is CASRAKESPDTQYF. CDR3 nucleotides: TGTGCCAGCAGAGCCAAAGAGTCACCCGATACGCAGTATTTT.